This T cell receptor (beta chain) was captured in a study of blood T cell repertoires in COVID-19. The wider study: Material from acute and convalescent COVID-19 was sourced from the United States, Italy and Spain. Nucleic acid was either cDNA or gDNA, and it came from T cells, B-cell-depleted T cells, or PBMCs.

Participants came from roughly 24 US areas, aged roughly 18 to 100 years. Participants reported their clinical history, and cohort assignment relied on those reports. Assay used: immunoSEQ multiplex PCR; TCRdb lists only in-frame clones, some missing. This sample carries about 280,000 clones, roughly 88% of them seen once, and the ten largest clones take 0.8% to 1%. This CDR3 is built from 14 residues. Trimming took off 1 base at V and 8 bases at J, with 14 bases between the two ends. The germline gives CDR1 MDHEN, CDR2 SYDVKM. The gene calls are TRBV28 and TRBJ1-2; D is uncertain. The TCR originated in a woman in her 30s who had recovered from COVID-19. The material sequenced was PBMCs or T cells enriched from blood (not recorded which). The CDR3 spells CASSLLGHYGGYTF. The CDR3 region has the DNA TGTGCCAGCAGTTTATTGGGTCACTATGGAGGCTACACCTTC.